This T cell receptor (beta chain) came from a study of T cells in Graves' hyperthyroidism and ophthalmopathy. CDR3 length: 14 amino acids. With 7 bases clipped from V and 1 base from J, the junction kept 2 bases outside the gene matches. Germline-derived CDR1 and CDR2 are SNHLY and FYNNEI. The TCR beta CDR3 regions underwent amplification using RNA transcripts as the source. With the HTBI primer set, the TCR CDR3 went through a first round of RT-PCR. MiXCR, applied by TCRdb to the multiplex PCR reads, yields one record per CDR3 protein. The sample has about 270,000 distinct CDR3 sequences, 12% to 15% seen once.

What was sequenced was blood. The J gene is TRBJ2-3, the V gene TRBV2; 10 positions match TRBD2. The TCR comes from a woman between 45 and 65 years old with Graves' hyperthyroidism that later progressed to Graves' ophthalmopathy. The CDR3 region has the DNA TGTGCCAGCAAGCTAGCGGGAGGCACAGATACGCAGTATTTT. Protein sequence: CASKLAGGTDTQYF. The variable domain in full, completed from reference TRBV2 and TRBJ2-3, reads EPEVTQTPSHQVTQMGQEVILRCVPISNHLYFYWYRQILGQKVEFLVSFYNNEISEKSEIFDDQFSVERPDGSNFTLKIRSTKLEDSAMYFCASKLAGGTDTQYFGPGTRLTVL.